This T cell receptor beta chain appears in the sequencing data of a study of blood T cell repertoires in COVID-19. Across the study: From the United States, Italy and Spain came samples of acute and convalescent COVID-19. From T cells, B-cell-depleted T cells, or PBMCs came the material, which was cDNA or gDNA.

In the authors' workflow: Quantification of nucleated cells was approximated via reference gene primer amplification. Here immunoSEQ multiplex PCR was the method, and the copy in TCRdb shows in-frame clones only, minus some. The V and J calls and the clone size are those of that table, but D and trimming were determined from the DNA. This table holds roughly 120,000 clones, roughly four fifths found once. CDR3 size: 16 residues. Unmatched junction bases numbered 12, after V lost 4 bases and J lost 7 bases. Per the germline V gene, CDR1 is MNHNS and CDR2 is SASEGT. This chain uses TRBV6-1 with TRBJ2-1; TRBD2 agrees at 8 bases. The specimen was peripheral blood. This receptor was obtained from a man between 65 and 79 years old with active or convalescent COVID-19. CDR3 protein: CASSGTSGSNSNEQFF. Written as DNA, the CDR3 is TGTGCCAGCAGTGGAACAAGCGGGAGCAACTCTAATGAGCAGTTCTTC.